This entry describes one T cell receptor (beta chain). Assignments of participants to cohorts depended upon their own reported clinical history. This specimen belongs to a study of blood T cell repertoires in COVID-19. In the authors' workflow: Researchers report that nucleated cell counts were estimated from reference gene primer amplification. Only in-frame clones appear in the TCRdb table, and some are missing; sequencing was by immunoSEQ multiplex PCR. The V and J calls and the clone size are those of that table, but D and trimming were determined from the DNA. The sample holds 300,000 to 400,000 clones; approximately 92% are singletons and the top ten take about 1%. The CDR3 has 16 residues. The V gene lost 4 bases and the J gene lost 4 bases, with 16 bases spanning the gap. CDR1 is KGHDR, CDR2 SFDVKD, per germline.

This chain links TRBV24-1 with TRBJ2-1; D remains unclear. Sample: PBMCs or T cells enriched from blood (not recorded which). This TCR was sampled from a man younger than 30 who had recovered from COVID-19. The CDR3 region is CATSDYRSKTYNEQFF. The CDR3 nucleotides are TGTGCCACCAGTGACTATAGATCAAAAACGTACAATGAGCAGTTCTTC.